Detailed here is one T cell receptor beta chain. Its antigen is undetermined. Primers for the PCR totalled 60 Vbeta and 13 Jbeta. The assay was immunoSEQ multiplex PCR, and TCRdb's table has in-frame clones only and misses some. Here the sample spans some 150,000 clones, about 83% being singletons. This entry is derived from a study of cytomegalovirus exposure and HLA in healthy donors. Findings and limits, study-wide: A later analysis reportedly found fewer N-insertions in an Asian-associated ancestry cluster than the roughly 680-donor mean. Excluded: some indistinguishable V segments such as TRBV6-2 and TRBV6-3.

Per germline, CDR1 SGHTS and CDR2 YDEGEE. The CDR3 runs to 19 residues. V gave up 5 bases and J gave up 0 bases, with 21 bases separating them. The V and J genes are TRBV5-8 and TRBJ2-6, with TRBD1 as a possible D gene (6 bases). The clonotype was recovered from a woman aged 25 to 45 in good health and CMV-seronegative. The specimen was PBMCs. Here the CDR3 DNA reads TGTGCCAGCAGGATTAAGACAGGTCGCTTTAACTCTGGGGCCAACGTCCTGACTTTC. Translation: CASRIKTGRFNSGANVLTF.